Following are 27 T cell receptor beta chains from one sample sequenced in a study of spatial heterogeneity in lung cancer. TCRdb itself ran the 5' RACE reads through MiXCR, one entry per CDR3 protein. In the table there are over 75,000 distinct CDR3 sequences, under 25% of which are singletons. Regarding time point: sample taken at primary tumor resection. Tumor, nontumor lung or frozen PBMC supplied whole RNA, sequenced without sorting. This material consisted of PBMCs, taken at surgery. These receptors were collected from a male donor with early-stage non-small cell lung cancer.

This clonotype was found a few times. V and J are TRBV6-5 and TRBJ2-7, with a weak D call TRBD1 (6 bases). The CDR3 loop spans 14 amino acids. CDR1 is MNHEY, CDR2 SVGAGI, per germline. Trimming shortened V by 6 bases and J by 3 bases, and 15 bases separated the two germline ends. DNA of the CDR3: TGTGCCAGCAGCCTACAGGGACCCCACTACGAGCAGTACTTC. The encoded protein is CASSLQGPHYEQYF.

This clonotype has just a few counts. The J gene is TRBJ1-2, the V gene TRBV7-9, with TRBD1 matching over 9 bases. V shed 4 bases and J 3 bases; nucleotides not matched to a gene: 6. Germline-derived CDR1 and CDR2 are SEHNR and FQNEAQ (reference sequence). The CDR3 contains 15 residues. This chain's CDR3 is CASSYWTGVDYGYTF. The CDR3 nucleotides read TGTGCCAGCAGCTATTGGACAGGGGTGGACTATGGCTACACCTTC.

The chain recombines TRBV7-2 with TRBJ2-1, with D possibly being TRBD2 (5 bases). V lost 5 bases to trimming and J lost 7 bases, with 12 bases between them. Per the germline V gene, CDR1 is SGHTA and CDR2 is FQGNSA. This CDR3 contains 13 residues. CDR3 nucleotide sequence: TGTGCCAGCAGCCCTAGACGAGGGAATGAGCAGTTCTTC. This sequence encodes CASSPRRGNEQFF. Full variable domain (rest looked up from reference TRBV7-2 and TRBJ2-1): GAGVSQSPSNKVTEKGKDVELRCDPISGHTALYWYRQSLGQGLEFLIYFQGNSAPDKSGLPSDRFSAERTGGSVSTLTIQRTQQEDSAVYLCASSPRRGNEQFFGPGTRLTVL.

The chain combines TRBV7-9 with TRBJ1-2; D possibly corresponds to TRBD1 (5 bases). The ends were cut back, 4 bases at V and 7 bases at J, with 10 bases in the middle. Germline CDR1 SEHNR, CDR2 FQNEAQ (reference sequence). This CDR3 is 12 amino acids long. The CDR3 DNA reads as TGTGCCAGCAGCTCGGACATGGGTGGCTACACCTTC. Its protein is CASSSDMGGYTF.

The chain uses TRBV27 and TRBJ2-3; 8 positions agree with TRBD1. The CDR3 covers 15 residues. CDR1 MNHEY and CDR2 SMNVEV come from the germline V gene (reference sequence). The V segment lost 6 bases and the J segment 6 bases; nucleotides outside the gene matches: 11. CDR3 in amino acids: CASRRTGPGVDTQYF. The CDR3 bases are TGTGCCAGCAGACGGACAGGGCCCGGCGTGGATACGCAGTATTTT.

The chain joins TRBV20-1 to TRBJ2-7; D may be TRBD2 (6 bases). Germline CDR1 DFQATT, CDR2 SNEGSKA (reference sequence). The CDR3 consists of 14 residues. Trimming stripped 6 bases from V and 1 base from J, with 16 bases between. CDR3 in DNA: TGCAGTGCCTCCCGGAGGGCGGGTTCCTACGAGCAGTACTTC. Residues: CSASRRAGSYEQYF.

This clonotype was counted between two and nine times. The chain is built from TRBV9 and TRBJ2-2, with TRBD1 matching 8 bases. Germline V gene lookup returns CDR1 SGDLS and CDR2 YYNGEE. The V and J ends lost 1 base and 4 bases, in that order; junction bases with no gene match: 6. CDR3 length: 16 residues. DNA of the CDR3: TGTGCCAGCAGCGTATTTTTAGGACAGGGCACCGGGGAGCTGTTTTTT. Translated, it gives CASSVFLGQGTGELFF. The whole variable domain, filled in from reference TRBV9 and TRBJ2-2, reads DSGVTQTPKHLITATGQRVTLRCSPRSGDLSVYWYQQSLDQGLQFLIQYYNGEERAKGNILERFSAQQFPDLHSELNLSSLELGDSALYFCASSVFLGQGTGELFFGEGSRLTVL.

The V gene is TRBV19, the J gene TRBJ1-2; 7 nucleotides match TRBD1. CDR1 is LNHDA, CDR2 SQIVND, per germline (reference sequence). The CDR3 loop spans 14 amino acids. J was trimmed by 2 bases and V by 2 bases; bases with no gene match: 2. In DNA, the CDR3 is TGTGCCAGTAGTATACGGGACAGCAACTATGGCTACACCTTC. Encoded protein: CASSIRDSNYGYTF.

In this sample, this clonotype turned up many times. This chain uses TRBV4-1 with TRBJ2-1, with a weak D call TRBD2 (5 bases). Trimming took off 3 bases at V and 0 bases at J, with 12 bases between the two ends. This CDR3 comprises 16 residues. The germline CDR1 and CDR2 sequences are MGHRA and YSYEKL. The CDR3 nucleotides are TGCGCCAGCAGCCACGCGCGGGTGGACTCCTACAATGAGCAGTTCTTC. Residues: CASSHARVDSYNEQFF.

This clonotype was counted many times. The chain employs TRBV7-9 and TRBJ2-5; 10 positions match TRBD2. V was clipped by 3 bases and J by 4 bases; unmatched bases: 5. CDR3 length equals 15 residues. Germline V gives CDR1 SEHNR, CDR2 FQNEAQ (reference sequence). CDR3 nucleotide sequence: TGTGCCAGCAGCTTGACTGGACTAGCGGTAGAGACCCAGTACTTC. It encodes CASSLTGLAVETQYF.

This clonotype showed up just a few times. The chain links TRBV3-2 to TRBJ1-3. TRBV3-2 is a pseudogene locus. CDR3 size: 16 residues. This CDR3 reads CASSQNSLSSGNTIYF. Written as DNA, the CDR3 is TGTGCCAGCAGCCAAAATAGCCTAAGCTCTGGAAACACCATATATTTT.

The V and J genes are TRBV10-3 and TRBJ2-3, with 10 bases fitting TRBD2. V was clipped by 3 bases and J by 2 bases; unmatched bases: 2. The CDR3 runs 15 residues. The germline gives CDR1 ENHRY, CDR2 SYGVKD. In DNA, the CDR3 is TGTGCCATCAGTGACAGCGGGGGGGTCACAGATACGCAGTATTTT. This encodes CAISDSGGVTDTQYF.

V usage is TRBV24-1 and J usage is TRBJ2-1; the match to TRBD2 covers 11 bases. CDR1 is KGHDR and CDR2 is SFDVKD in the germline V gene. The V gene end was trimmed by 3 bases and the J gene end by 12 bases; junction bases not matched to a gene: 12. CDR3 length: 16 amino acids. The CDR3 protein is CATSDPTSGDRVGQFF. CDR3 DNA sequence: TGTGCCACCAGTGATCCGACTAGCGGGGATCGAGTTGGGCAGTTCTTC.

J is TRBJ2-2 and V is TRBV5-1, with 7 positions matching TRBD1. V lost 1 base and J lost 4; bases outside the gene matches: 4. CDR1 is SGHRS and CDR2 is YFSETQ in the germline V gene. There are 15 residues in the CDR3. Written as DNA, the CDR3 is TGCGCCAGCAGCTTGATCAGGGGGAGCACCGGGGAGCTGTTTTTT. Translation gives CASSLIRGSTGELFF.

This chain connects TRBV5-1 to TRBJ1-6, with 8 bases lining up with TRBD1. The CDR3 has 15 amino acids. V shed 5 bases and J 9 bases; nucleotides not matched to a gene: 10. Germline assignment: CDR1 SGHRS and CDR2 YFSETQ. The DNA of the CDR3 is TGCGCCAGCAGACTACCGACAGGGGAAGTTTCACCCCTCCACTTT. It yields the protein CASRLPTGEVSPLHF.

This clonotype was seen many times. V usage is TRBV6-1 and J usage is TRBJ2-6; D is uncertain. Trimming took off 5 bases at V and 0 bases at J, with 8 bases between the two ends. This CDR3 has 15 amino acids. Germline V gene sequence: CDR1 MNHNS, CDR2 SASEGT. DNA of the CDR3: TGTGCCAGCAGTCCGCAAGGCTCTGGGGCCAACGTCCTGACTTTC. The encoded protein is CASSPQGSGANVLTF.

This clonotype has more than one count but fewer than ten. The rearrangement joins TRBV3-1 to TRBJ2-7, with 9 bases fitting TRBD1. After removal of 1 base from V and 2 bases from J, the junction contained 9 bases not matched to a gene. This CDR3 has 17 residues. Germline CDR1 is LGHDT and CDR2 is YNNKEL (reference sequence). CDR3 sequence: CASSQVPGTGLAYEQYF. The CDR3, as DNA: TGTGCCAGCAGCCAAGTCCCCGGGACAGGGTTAGCCTACGAGCAGTACTTC.

The V and J genes are TRBV5-4 and TRBJ2-7; perhaps TRBD1 as D (6 bases). Germline V gene data show CDR1 as SGHNT and CDR2 as YYREEE (reference sequence). V was pared by 1 base and J by 6 bases, with 11 bases between. The CDR3 runs 13 residues. Here the CDR3 DNA reads TGTGCCAGCAGCTTGCAGGGGACCGGCGAGCAGTACTTC. Translating it yields CASSLQGTGEQYF.

This chain joins TRBV28 and TRBJ1-3; D is ambiguous. V gave up 4 bases and J gave up 0 bases, with 7 bases separating them. Germline V gives CDR1 MDHEN, CDR2 SYDVKM. The CDR3 is made up of 14 amino acids. The CDR3 DNA follows: TGTGCCAGCAGTTCCCACAGCTCTGGAAACACCATATATTTT. As protein: CASSSHSSGNTIYF.

This clonotype was picked up a small number of times. This chain joins TRBV7-2 and TRBJ1-5; D perhaps matches TRBD1 (6 bases). The CDR3 totals 14 residues. Looked up from germline, CDR1 is SGHTA and CDR2 is FQGNSA. V was cut by 6 bases and J by 5 bases, with 14 bases left in between. CDR3 amino acids: CASRDTGLDQPQHF. The CDR3 nucleotides read TGTGCCAGCAGGGATACAGGGCTGGATCAGCCCCAGCATTTT. Full variable domain (outside the CDR3, taken from reference TRBV7-2 and TRBJ1-5): GAGVSQSPSNKVTEKGKDVELRCDPISGHTALYWYRQSLGQGLEFLIYFQGNSAPDKSGLPSDRFSAERTGGSVSTLTIQRTQQEDSAVYLCASRDTGLDQPQHFGDGTRLSIL.

This clonotype was counted only a few times. V gene TRBV18 combines with J gene TRBJ2-7; 7 positions match TRBD1. Germline assignment: CDR1 KGHSH and CDR2 LQKENI. The CDR3 covers 15 residues. After removal of 3 bases from V and 2 bases from J, the junction contained 7 bases not matched to a gene. The CDR3 DNA reads as TGTGCCAGCTCACCCCCCCGGACAGGAACCTACGAGCAGTACTTC. Translation: CASSPPRTGTYEQYF.

This clonotype was detected only a few times. The V and J genes are TRBV13 and TRBJ1-2; 7 positions match TRBD1. Losses at the gene ends were 6 bases for V and 5 bases for J; bases not matched to a gene: 18. Per germline, CDR1 PRHDT and CDR2 FYEKMQ (reference sequence). CDR3 length: 17 residues. The CDR3 protein is CASRKEANTGQAYGYTF. CDR3 in DNA: TGTGCCAGCAGAAAAGAAGCCAATACCGGACAGGCTTATGGCTACACCTTC.

The J gene is TRBJ1-1, the V gene TRBV20-1; the D is unclear. Germline lookup yields CDR1 DFQATT and CDR2 SNEGSKA (reference sequence). This CDR3 region has 13 residues. Trimming pared 4 bases from V and 5 bases from J, leaving 14 bases between. The CDR3 DNA sequence: TGCAGTGCTACCGCCGGGCTAGGGACTGAAGCTTTCTTT. It is translated as CSATAGLGTEAFF.

This clonotype showed up many times. The chain is built from TRBV27 and TRBJ2-1; 11 bases agree with TRBD2. Germline loops: CDR1 MNHEY, CDR2 SMNVEV (reference sequence). V dropped 5 bases and J dropped 4; count of bases not matched to a gene: 7. This CDR3 is 16 amino acids long. CDR3 DNA sequence: TGTGCCAGCAGTACCCCACTAGCGGGAGATTACAATGAGCAGTTCTTC. This sequence encodes CASSTPLAGDYNEQFF.

The CDR3 reads CSARGQGKGTDTQYF. DNA for the CDR3: TGCAGTGCTAGGGGACAGGGAAAGGGCACAGATACGCAGTATTTT. The chain uses TRBV20-1 and TRBJ2-3, with 9 bases lining up with TRBD1. Germline lookup yields CDR1 DFQATT and CDR2 SNEGSKA (reference sequence). With V trimmed by 3 bases and J by 1 base, 5 bases remained unmatched. CDR3 length equals 15 residues.

The table lists this clonotype with many counts. The rearrangement joins TRBV4-3 to TRBJ2-1; 12 bases fit TRBD2. This CDR3 is built from 16 residues. With V trimmed by 1 base and J by 9 bases, 7 bases remained unmatched. Germline V lookup: CDR1 LGHNA, CDR2 YSLEER. Here the CDR3 reads CASSQVSLAGGREQFF. Here the CDR3 DNA reads TGCGCCAGCAGCCAAGTCTCCCTAGCGGGGGGGCGTGAGCAGTTCTTC.

The rearrangement joins TRBV7-9 to TRBJ2-7; either TRBD1 or TRBD2 may supply D (5 bases each). Looked up from germline, CDR1 is SEHNR and CDR2 is FQNEAQ (reference sequence). V dropped 7 bases and J dropped 1 base, with 17 bases sitting between them. This CDR3 is 15 amino acids long. The CDR3 DNA follows: TGTGCCAGCATTAGGATTGAGGGACCTTCCTACGAGCAGTACTTC. Its translation is CASIRIEGPSYEQYF.